This TCR beta chain came from a study of blood T cell repertoires in COVID-19 (dated by TCRdb to about 2020). Turning to the overall study: Samples from collaborators originated in the United States, Italy and Spain and spanned both the acute and convalescent phases of COVID-19. Subjects who had been exposed to COVID-19, were actively infected with it, or had recovered from it provided the deeply sampled blood TCRbeta repertoires that made up the dataset. Sample metadata almost always included a de-identified subject ID, COVID-19 status, age in years and sex. The repertoires were released in a freely available public database meant as a resource for research on the immune response to SARS-CoV-2. Where available, HLA class I and class II types were taken from metadata supplied by the sample provider and were not determined by assay-based typing. The material from the prospective study consisted of cDNA or gDNA derived from T cells, B-cell-depleted T cells, or PBMCs. Samples were obtained from the ongoing ImmuneRACE study (first 160 participants) and from some 1,300 subjects provided by 6 global collaborators.

Overall study results and their limits: The amount of clinical and demographic metadata varied by source and participant and was provided uncurated.

Per the germline V gene, KGHDR is the CDR1 and SFDVKD is the CDR2. The junction carries 10 bases between V and J, which are trimmed by 4 bases and 8 bases respectively. The CDR3 goes from the cysteine to the phenylalanine over 12 residues. Only the CDR3 DNA is retained, 36 bases long and in frame from the first base. TCRbeta CDR3 regions were amplified from genomic DNA by means of the immunoSEQ Assay, a bias-controlled multiplex PCR. As for how the authors treated the data: The number of nucleated cells in each sample was estimated from the amplification of reference gene primers within the assay. To quantify the absolute abundance of each unique TCRbeta CDR3 rearrangement, sequence reads were collapsed and filtered. For each sample, productive Simpson clonality was calculated as the square root of Simpson's diversity index over productive rearrangements. In TCRdb, the immuneACCESS table is reduced to in-frame sequences with V and J assigned. These tables do not hold every clone; where another copy was compared, an unresolved V gene accounts for under half, and the others remain unexplained. The V and J calls and the clone size are those of that table, but D and trimming were determined from the DNA. Recorded for this sample are some 200,000 clones; under 90% of them occurred a single time. Of the sample, about 7.8% falls within the top ten clones.

This clone appeared once. The antigen it binds to is not known. The input lacks base qualities; no much larger clone sits a single base away. One collaborating source in Seattle enrolled patients while the patients were actively infected and followed the patients over time throughout the course of disease. Collaborating institutions collected whole blood in K2EDTA tubes following their own protocols. Collaborator samples were shipped for TCRbeta analysis as frozen whole blood, isolated PBMCs, or DNA extracted from either sample type. This TCR came from a woman aged 80 or over with COVID-19, enrolled during active disease. The V and J segments used are TRBV24-1 and TRBJ1-2, with no confidently assigned D gene. The specimen sequenced was peripheral blood. The sequenced DNA is TGTGCCACCAGTGAGGGCTCTGAGGGCTACACCTTC. This encodes CATSEGSEGYTF.